Following are 14 T cell receptor beta chains from one sample sequenced in a study of blood T cell repertoires in COVID-19. Profiled with immunoSEQ multiplex PCR; TCRdb holds only in-frame clones, not every one. The sample lists over 95,000 clones, roughly 89% occurring once. The sample consisted of peripheral blood. These receptor sequences come from a human donor with acute or convalescent COVID-19. The donor label of this sample is uncertain.

The chain is built from TRBV6-1 and TRBJ2-1; no clear D gene. The CDR3 extends over 14 amino acids. The V gene lost 1 base and the J gene lost 8 bases, with 12 bases spanning the gap. Germline CDR1 and CDR2: MNHNS and SASEGT. CDR3 protein: CASSEVGQIDEQFF. The CDR3 coding sequence is TGTGCCAGCAGTGAAGTGGGCCAGATCGATGAGCAGTTCTTC.

The CDR3 DNA follows: TGTGCCAGCACCGAGGATTTGAACTATGGCTACACCTTC. Translation: CASTEDLNYGYTF. This rearrangement joins TRBV6-5 to TRBJ1-2; no reliable D call. Germline V gene lookup returns CDR1 MNHEY and CDR2 SVGAGI. The CDR3 is 13 amino acids. With 7 bases removed from V and 2 bases from J, the gap between germline ends came to 11 bases.

This chain uses TRBV15 with TRBJ2-2; TRBD2 aligns across 9 bases. CDR1 and CDR2 (germline): LNHNV, YYDKDF (reference sequence). The CDR3 sequence is 17 residues long. The V segment lost 0 bases and the J segment 7 bases; nucleotides outside the gene matches: 9. CDR3 sequence: CATSREYLAGADGELFF. CDR3 nucleotides: TGTGCCACCAGCAGAGAATACTTAGCGGGAGCGGACGGGGAGCTGTTTTTT.

V is TRBV7-2 and J is TRBJ1-6; 8 bases are shared with TRBD1. Germline assignment: CDR1 SGHTA and CDR2 FQGNSA. This CDR3 is 14 amino acids long. V lost 6 bases to trimming and J lost 8 bases; unmatched junction nucleotides: 6. The CDR3 DNA sequence: TGTGCCAGCAGTTGGACAGGGTTAGATTCACCCCTCCACTTT. Residues: CASSWTGLDSPLHF.

The rearrangement joins TRBV29-1 to TRBJ2-3; 9 nucleotides line up with TRBD2. V dropped 4 bases and J dropped 2; count of bases not matched to a gene: 7. From germline, CDR1 is SQVTM and CDR2 ANQGSEA. This CDR3 is built from 15 residues. The CDR3 nucleotides read TGCAGCGTTGGCTGGCTAGCGGGAAACACAGATACGCAGTATTTT. It yields the protein CSVGWLAGNTDTQYF.

V is TRBV7-3 and J is TRBJ2-3; 7 nucleotides align to TRBD2. The trim removed 1 base at V and 5 bases at J, leaving 6 bases unmatched. The CDR3 is 15 amino acids. CDR1 is SGHTA and CDR2 is FQGTGA in the germline V gene. The CDR3 loop is CASSLRGGFKDTQYF. DNA of the CDR3: TGTGCCAGCAGCTTAAGGGGGGGATTCAAAGATACGCAGTATTTT.

The J gene is TRBJ1-1, the V gene TRBV3-1 (or the pseudogene TRBV3-2), with D unclear. Germline loops: CDR1 LGHDT, CDR2 YNNKEL (reference sequence). The CDR3 contains 16 residues. Trimming left V 0 bases short and J 4 bases short, with 15 bases between. This chain's CDR3 is CASSQDRRGAVTEAFF. For the CDR3, the DNA is TGTGCCAGCAGCCAAGATAGGCGGGGTGCGGTCACTGAAGCTTTCTTT.

About this clone itself: In the same sample, other DNA sequences code for this CDR3. This chain joins TRBV18 and TRBJ1-1; 7 positions match TRBD1. Unmatched junction bases numbered 5, after V lost 3 bases and J lost 1 base. Germline CDR1 is KGHSH and CDR2 is LQKENI. The CDR3 extends over 15 amino acids. The CDR3 loop is CASSPSGQPNTEAFF. Written as DNA, the CDR3 is TGTGCCAGCTCACCCTCGGGACAGCCGAACACTGAAGCTTTCTTT.

The CDR3 loop reads CSASSGQPTRNEQFF. In DNA form, the CDR3 reads TGCAGTGCTAGTTCTGGCCAACCTACTAGGAATGAGCAGTTCTTC. The chain couples TRBV20-1 to TRBJ2-1, with TRBD2 as a possible D gene (5 bases). This CDR3 has 15 residues. The germline V and J ends were trimmed by 3 bases and 7 bases, with 19 bases remaining between them. Germline CDR1 DFQATT, CDR2 SNEGSKA (reference sequence).

The V gene is TRBV12-5, the J gene TRBJ1-5; TRBD1 agrees at 8 bases. J gave up 4 bases and V 2 bases, and 19 bases lay outside the gene matches. The germline CDR1 and CDR2 sequences are LGHNT and FRNRAP. The CDR3 is made up of 20 amino acids. CDR3 amino acids: CASGLSVRRWGQAKNQPQHF. CDR3 nucleotide sequence: TGTGCTAGTGGTTTGTCGGTAAGGAGGTGGGGACAGGCTAAAAATCAGCCCCAGCATTTT.

The rearrangement uses TRBV3-1 (or the pseudogene TRBV3-2) and TRBJ1-2; 8 positions match TRBD1. Germline CDR1 is LGHDT and CDR2 is YNNKEL (reference sequence). Unmatched junction bases numbered 12, after V lost 4 bases and J lost 8 bases. This CDR3 comprises 15 residues. The CDR3 loop is CASSLGLQGARGYTF. The CDR3 DNA reads as TGTGCCAGCAGCCTAGGACTTCAGGGGGCTCGCGGCTACACCTTC.

The chain couples TRBV5-4 to TRBJ1-2, with D maybe TRBD1 (6 bases). This CDR3 contains 15 residues. V shed 4 bases and J shed 5 bases, with 18 bases lying between them. Germline CDR1 and CDR2: SGHNT and YYREEE (reference sequence). The CDR3 is CASSRNQQGVYGYTF. As DNA, the CDR3 is TGTGCCAGCAGCCGCAATCAACAGGGAGTATATGGCTACACCTTC.

The chain has TRBV2 and TRBJ2-2; D remains ambiguous. V was clipped by 5 bases and J by 0 bases, with 10 bases between them. The germline CDR1 and CDR2 sequences are SNHLY and FYNNEI. The CDR3 consists of 15 residues. CDR3 coding DNA: TGTGCCAGCAGTCTAGTGGTCCCGAACACCGGGGAGCTGTTTTTT. Its protein product is CASSLVVPNTGELFF.

In this sample, this clone turned up once. The V and J genes are TRBV24-1 and TRBJ2-1; a possible D gene is TRBD2 (6 bases). The length of the CDR3 is 18 residues. Germline V gene sequence: CDR1 KGHDR, CDR2 SFDVKD. The V end was cut by 0 bases, the J end by 5 bases, with 19 bases between. CDR3 coding DNA: TGTGCCACCAGTGATTTGCCTAAGGGGACTGAACTCGACAATGAGCAGTTCTTC. Translation: CATSDLPKGTELDNEQFF.